This entry features one T cell receptor beta chain sequence. What it binds is unknown. This record comes from a study of CD8 T cells in Susac syndrome. Study-wide points: The study conceded that its TCR sequencing and HLA analysis involved relatively few individuals. None of the CD4+ T cell repertoires in Susac syndrome showed clonal expansion.

The authors reverse transcribed roughly 0.5 to 1 ug RNA with random hexamers. TCRdb recomputed calls from the immunoSEQ multiplex PCR reads with MiXCR, one row per CDR3 protein. The top ten clones hold around 0.15% of a sample with approximately 210,000 distinct CDR3 sequences, 94% of them seen once. Germline CDR1 SQVTM, CDR2 ANQGSEA. The length of the CDR3 is 16 residues. V shed 7 bases, J shed 4 bases, and the junction held 17 bases outside the gene matches. The TCR was taken from a human donor with Susac syndrome. Material: CD4+ T cells from PBMCs. V usage is TRBV29-1 and J usage is TRBJ2-5, with 8 bases lining up with TRBD1. For the CDR3, the DNA is TGCAGCGCCACGACCGGCGACAGGGGCAGGGGAGAGACCCAGTACTTC. Translation: CSATTGDRGRGETQYF.